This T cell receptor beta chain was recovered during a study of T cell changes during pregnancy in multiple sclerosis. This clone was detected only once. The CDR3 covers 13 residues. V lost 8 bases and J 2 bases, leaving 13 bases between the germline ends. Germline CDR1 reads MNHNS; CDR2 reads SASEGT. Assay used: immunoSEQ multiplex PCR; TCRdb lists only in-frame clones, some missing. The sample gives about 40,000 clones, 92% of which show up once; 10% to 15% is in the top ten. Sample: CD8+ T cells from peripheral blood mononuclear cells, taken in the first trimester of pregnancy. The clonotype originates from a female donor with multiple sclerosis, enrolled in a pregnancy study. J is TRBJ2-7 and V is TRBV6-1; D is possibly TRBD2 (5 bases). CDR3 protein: CASREGSTYEQYF. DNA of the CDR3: TGTGCCAGCCGCGAGGGCTCGACCTACGAGCAGTACTTC.